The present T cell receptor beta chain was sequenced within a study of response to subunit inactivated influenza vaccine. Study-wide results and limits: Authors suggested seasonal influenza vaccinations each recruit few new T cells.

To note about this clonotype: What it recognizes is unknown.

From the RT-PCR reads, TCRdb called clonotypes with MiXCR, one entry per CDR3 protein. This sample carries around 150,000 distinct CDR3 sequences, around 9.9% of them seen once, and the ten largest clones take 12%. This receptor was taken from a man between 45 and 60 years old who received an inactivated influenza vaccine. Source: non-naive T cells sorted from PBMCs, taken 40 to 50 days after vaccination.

CDR3 nucleotide sequence: TGTGCCAGCAGTTGGGGTCCAGAGACCCAGTACTTC. Protein: CASSWGPETQYF. This chain connects TRBV12-3 or TRBV12-4 to TRBJ2-5; no firm D call. The CDR3 runs to 12 residues. Trimming took 4 bases from V and 4 from J, leaving 7 bases between them.